This T cell receptor (beta chain) was found in a study of blood T cell repertoires in COVID-19 (dated by TCRdb to 2019 to 2021). For the study in its entirety: Collaborator samples came from the United States, Italy and Spain and covered acute and convalescent phases of COVID-19. The material from the prospective study consisted of cDNA or gDNA derived from T cells, B-cell-depleted T cells, or PBMCs. Deeply sampled blood TCRbeta repertoires from subjects exposed to, actively infected with, or recovered from COVID-19 were included in the dataset. The repertoires were released in a freely available public database intended as a resource for research on the immune response to SARS-CoV-2. The samples were drawn from two sources: the first 160 participants of the ongoing ImmuneRACE study, and about 1,300 subjects contributed by 6 global collaborators. Sample metadata almost always included a de-identified subject ID, COVID-19 status, age in years and sex. Where HLA class I and class II types were available, the types were taken from metadata supplied by the sample provider, not from assay-based typing. Broad study findings and their caveats: The quantity of clinical and demographic metadata differed by source and by participant and was supplied without curation.

TCRbeta CDR3 regions were amplified from genomic DNA using the immunoSEQ Assay, a bias-controlled multiplex PCR. The original methods were these. Within the assay, amplification of reference gene primers was used to estimate how many nucleated cells each sample contained. To quantify the absolute abundance of each unique TCRbeta CDR3 rearrangement, sequence reads were collapsed and filtered. For each sample, productive Simpson clonality was calculated by taking the square root of Simpson's diversity index across productive rearrangements. This immuneACCESS table, as held by TCRdb, lists in-frame sequences with V and J called but not all clones. Of the missing ones, under half trace to an unresolved V gene in checked studies; the others have no known cause. V, J and clone size are those of that table, while D and trimming were read from the DNA. In all, the sample holds about 370,000 clones, and 80% to 90% of those were seen once. Of the sample, roughly 10% falls within the top ten clones.

This clone came up a few times. Its target antigen remains unknown. No much larger clone exists at a distance of one base, and base qualities are not known. The CDR1 and CDR2 encoded by the germline V gene (reference sequence) are SEHNR and FQNEAQ. The CDR3 holds 14 amino acids from the cysteine to the phenylalanine. Just the 42-base CDR3 DNA is kept, in frame starting at base 1. Relative to germline, V is missing 5 bases and J is missing 4 bases, with 7 bases of the junction outside any gene match. In Seattle, one collaborating source enrolled patients while the infection was active and tracked those patients longitudinally over the course of disease. Collaborating institutions collected whole blood in K2EDTA tubes following their own protocols. For TCRbeta analysis, collaborators shipped samples as frozen whole blood, isolated PBMCs, or DNA extracted from either of those sample types.

The sequence joins TRBV7-9 to TRBJ1-1; 7 central bases correspond to TRBD1. What was sequenced was peripheral blood. The origin of this receptor is a woman in her twenties or thirties with COVID-19, enrolled during active disease. The nucleotide sequence reads as follows: TGTGCCAGCAGCCCACTGACAGGGCTCACTGAAGCTTTCTTT. The resulting protein is CASSPLTGLTEAFF. Supplemented by the reference TRBV7-9 and TRBJ1-1 proteins around the CDR3, the complete variable domain is DTGVSQNPRHKITKRGQNVTFRCDPISEHNRLYWYRQTLGQGPEFLTYFQNEAQLEKSRLLSDRFSAERPKGSFSTLEIQRTEQGDSAMYLCASSPLTGLTEAFFGQGTRLTVV.